The clone carrying this T cell receptor (beta chain) was seen a single time. Germline lookup yields CDR1 MGHRA and CDR2 YSYEKL. CDR3 size: 17 residues. The trim removed 3 bases at V and 6 bases at J, leaving 17 bases unmatched. This record comes from a study of blood T cell repertoires in COVID-19. Study-wide context: COVID-19 samples, acute and convalescent, were from the United States, Italy and Spain. Sources were T cells, B-cell-depleted T cells, or PBMCs; the material itself was cDNA or gDNA.

In the original processing: Amplifying reference gene primers gave estimates of nucleated cell counts. Clones were sequenced by immunoSEQ multiplex PCR, and TCRdb holds only the in-frame ones, with some missing. The V and J calls and clone size come from that table; D and trimming were worked out from the DNA. Of approximately 320,000 clones listed, over 85% are singletons. Seattle patient enrollment occurred during active infection, with longitudinal follow-up thereafter. Sequenced input: peripheral blood. This sequence joins TRBV4-1 and TRBJ2-7; TRBD1 matches 7 bases. The clonotype was recovered from a woman in her 30s with COVID-19, enrolled during active disease. CDR3 loop: CASSHQTKTGKATEQYF. The CDR3 bases are TGCGCCAGCAGCCACCAAACCAAGACAGGGAAGGCCACCGAGCAGTACTTC.